The 13 T cell receptor beta chains presented below share a single source sample, sequenced in a study of naive and memory T cell subsets. An equimolar mix of two oligonucleotides served as the beta constant-region primer for TRBC1 and TRBC2. Nested alpha and beta constant-region primers with the SP2 primer drove four PCR rounds on ligated cDNA. Using its own MiXCR run on the UMI-ligation and nested PCR reads, TCRdb lists one record per CDR3 protein. Of 30,000 to 40,000 distinct CDR3 sequences listed, roughly 20% are singletons. The sequenced sample was effector memory CD4+ T cells from blood. Subset meaning: effector memory, CD45RA- CD27-. Source of these receptors: a human donor in good health.

There are a few counts of this clonotype. The chain combines TRBV30 with TRBJ2-6; D ambiguous. The ends were cut back, 4 bases at V and 2 bases at J, with 6 bases in the middle. Germline CDR1 reads GTSNPN; CDR2 reads SVGIG (reference sequence). This CDR3 has 13 amino acids. The CDR3 DNA reads TGTGCCTGGAAGGGTACTGGGGCCAACGTCCTGACTTTC. As protein: CAWKGTGANVLTF.

This chain connects TRBV29-1 to TRBJ1-3, with D maybe TRBD1 (6 bases). The CDR3 runs 16 residues. CDR1 is SQVTM, CDR2 ANQGSEA, per germline. Trimming cost V 6 bases and J 1 base, with 19 bases left between them. CDR3 in DNA: TGCAGCGTCCAAGACCAGGGGTTTTTTTCTGGAAACACCATATATTTT. Its protein is CSVQDQGFFSGNTIYF.

The rearrangement joins TRBV27 to TRBJ2-3, with 7 nucleotides matching TRBD2. This CDR3 contains 16 residues. Trimming cost V 3 bases and J 0 bases; bases outside gene matches: 6. Germline CDR1 MNHEY, CDR2 SMNVEV (reference sequence). CDR3 protein: CASSFWGGSSTDTQYF. CDR3 DNA: TGTGCCAGCAGTTTCTGGGGGGGATCTAGCACAGATACGCAGTATTTT.

This clonotype was seen repeatedly, ten times or more. The CDR3 DNA reads as TGTGCCAGCACTCCAAAGGGATGGGGACAGGGAGGTTCCCTCCACTTT. Protein sequence: CASTPKGWGQGGSLHF. V is TRBV6-1 and J is TRBJ1-6; 9 positions match TRBD1. Germline values: CDR1 MNHNS, CDR2 SASEGT. The CDR3 loop spans 16 amino acids. V lost 7 bases to trimming and J lost 14 bases; unmatched junction nucleotides: 18.

This clonotype has only a few counts. The chain employs TRBV28 and TRBJ2-7; 7 bases are shared with TRBD2. The CDR3 length is 14 residues. V lost 8 bases, J lost 5 bases, and 12 bases stayed unmatched. Germline V CDR1 and CDR2: MDHEN, SYDVKM. The CDR3 sequence is CASRVRTRRDEQYF. The DNA of the CDR3 is TGTGCCAGCCGTGTAAGGACTAGACGCGACGAGCAGTACTTC.

This clonotype was recorded a few times. The chain couples TRBV15 to TRBJ2-3; TRBD2 aligns across 7 bases. From germline, CDR1 is LNHNV and CDR2 YYDKDF (reference sequence). Unmatched junction bases numbered 20, after V lost 5 bases and J lost 3 bases. CDR3 length: 19 residues. The CDR3: CATSPLGLARRELTDTQYF. CDR3 nucleotides: TGTGCCACCAGCCCCCTCGGCCTAGCTCGGCGGGAGTTGACAGATACGCAGTATTTT.

This clonotype was seen many times. This CDR3 is CAHMSGDTDTQYF. The DNA for the CDR3 is TGTGCCCATATGTCTGGGGATACAGATACGCAGTATTTT. The chain uses TRBV28 and TRBJ2-3; no reliable D call. The ends were cut back, 11 bases at V and 3 bases at J, with 15 bases in the middle. Looked up from germline, CDR1 is MDHEN and CDR2 is SYDVKM. The CDR3 is made up of 13 amino acids.

The chain carries TRBV7-7 and TRBJ2-2; either TRBD1 or TRBD2 may supply D (6 bases each). CDR1 is SSHAT and CDR2 is FNYEAQ in the germline V gene (reference sequence). The V and J ends lost 5 bases and 4 bases respectively, with 17 bases between them. There are 16 residues in the CDR3. The CDR3, as DNA: TGTGCCAGCAGCCCTCTAGGGGGGTCGGGCACCGGGGAGCTGTTTTTT. It encodes CASSPLGGSGTGELFF.

By share of the sample, this clonotype is medium-sized (0.01 to 0.1%). This chain joins TRBV6-5 and TRBJ2-3; D is possibly TRBD2 (6 bases). Trimming took 8 bases from V and 1 from J, leaving 10 bases between them. The CDR3 runs 13 residues. The V gene's germline CDR1 is MNHEY and CDR2 SVGAGI. The chain's CDR3 is CASASDRTDTQYF. CDR3 DNA: TGTGCCAGCGCTAGCGACCGCACAGATACGCAGTATTTT.

The V gene is TRBV11-2, the J gene TRBJ2-7, with D perhaps TRBD2 (5 bases). The V and J ends lost 6 bases and 3 bases respectively, with 15 bases between them. Germline CDR1 SGHAT, CDR2 FQNNGV. The CDR3 has 14 amino acids. This chain's CDR3 is CASRNRGRLYEQYF. Here the CDR3 DNA reads TGTGCCAGCAGGAATCGGGGTCGCCTCTACGAGCAGTACTTC.

This clonotype was counted between two and nine times. The gene calls are TRBV27 and TRBJ1-5, with TRBD1 matching 7 bases. This CDR3 spans 15 amino acids. The V segment lost 4 bases and the J segment 4 bases; nucleotides outside the gene matches: 7. CDR1 MNHEY and CDR2 SMNVEV come from the germline V gene (reference sequence). CDR3 sequence (DNA): TGTGCCAGCAGTTCCCGGGACAGCTTTAATCAGCCCCAGCATTTT. It is translated as CASSSRDSFNQPQHF.

This clonotype has more than one count but fewer than ten. This chain joins TRBV20-1 and TRBJ2-2, with TRBD2 identical over 10 bases. The ends lost 4 bases at V and 2 bases at J; junction bases unmatched: 4. This CDR3 has 15 amino acids. From germline, CDR1 is DFQATT and CDR2 SNEGSKA (reference sequence). The CDR3 DNA is TGCAGTGCTACCAGACTAGCGGGTAACACCGGGGAGCTGTTTTTT. This codes for CSATRLAGNTGELFF.

This clonotype was detected only a few times. The rearrangement uses TRBV7-9 and TRBJ2-3, with a possible D match to TRBD2 (5 bases). The CDR3 is 15 amino acids. Per germline, CDR1 SEHNR and CDR2 FQNEAQ (reference sequence). Trimming removed 3 bases from V and 4 bases from J, with 14 bases in between. CDR3 in DNA: TGTGCCAGCAGCTTCGGGGATACTGGCGCAGATACGCAGTATTTT. Amino acids: CASSFGDTGADTQYF.